Following are 18 T cell receptor beta chains from one sample sequenced in a study of T cell repertoires in cytomegalovirus infection (dated by TCRdb to about 2019). No antigen has been assigned to these receptors. The sample's treatment or condition label, decoded: in vitro stimulation with specific CMV peptide epitopes to enrich CMV-specific T cells. Instrument used: Illumina HiSeq 1500. TCRdb took the public reads, trimmed them with fastp at Q25, ran MiXCR for clone calling and kept in-frame beta chains. Each CDR3 protein appears once, grouped with its most common genes and DNA. In all, the sample holds 60,000 to 75,000 distinct CDR3 sequences, and roughly 28% of those were seen once. 59% of the sample is held by the ten biggest clonotypes. Sequences were derived from CD8+ T cells from cultured PBMCs, sampled from culture after CMV antigen stimulation. The origin of the receptors is a human donor in good health (CMV status not recorded). Some clones in this sample may be carry-over from other donors' samples.

This clonotype was observed a few times. The chain recombines TRBV4-3 with TRBJ2-7; D call uncertain. The V gene's germline CDR1 is LGHNA and CDR2 YSLEER. The CDR3 is 13 amino acids. Deletions cut 0 bases from V and 1 base from J, with 4 bases between. The chain's CDR3 is CASSQDRSYEQYF. CDR3 nucleotides: TGCGCCAGCAGCCAAGACAGGTCCTACGAGCAGTACTTC.

The chain has TRBV14 and TRBJ1-6; D is ambiguous. Germline CDR1 is SGHDN and CDR2 is FVKESK. This CDR3 contains 15 residues. V was trimmed by 1 base and J by 6 bases, leaving 10 bases between them. In nucleotides, the CDR3 is TGTGCCAGCAGCCAAGTTCAGGCACCTAATTCACCCCTCCACTTT. Protein product: CASSQVQAPNSPLHF.

This chain connects TRBV24-1 to TRBJ2-5; 7 bases line up with TRBD1. The CDR3 contains 16 residues. The trim removed 6 bases at V and 1 base at J, leaving 10 bases unmatched. Germline V gives CDR1 KGHDR, CDR2 SFDVKD. CDR3 coding DNA: TGTGCCACCAGTCGCACCGGGACAGTGGTCCAAGAGACCCAGTACTTC. Translation: CATSRTGTVVQETQYF.

The chain employs TRBV13 and TRBJ1-1, with D hard to call. Germline V gene lookup returns CDR1 PRHDT and CDR2 FYEKMQ (reference sequence). V was pared by 5 bases and J by 0 bases, with 7 bases between. The CDR3 contains 13 residues. CDR3 sequence reads: CASSPYLNTEAFF. The DNA for the CDR3 is TGTGCCAGCAGCCCCTATTTGAACACTGAAGCTTTCTTT.

The chain uses TRBV7-6 and TRBJ2-3; D possibly corresponds to TRBD2 (7 bases). Germline V CDR1 and CDR2: SGHVS, FNYEAQ. The CDR3 extends over 17 amino acids. The V end lost 4 bases, the J end lost 4 bases, and 21 bases lay between the germline ends. CDR3 region: CASSSTAGGLRSDTQYF. The DNA for the CDR3 is TGTGCCAGCAGCTCGACGGCCGGGGGGCTACGCTCAGATACGCAGTATTTT.

Worth noting for this clonotype: A read error may account for a junction end that differs from germline. V and J are TRBV20-1 and TRBJ1-3; D is possibly TRBD1 (5 bases). The germline V gene has CDR1 DFQATT and CDR2 SNEGSKA (reference sequence). This CDR3 has 20 residues. The CDR3 sequence: CSPRGGAGSDPRFTGNTIYF. The CDR3 nucleotides read TGCAGTCCTAGAGGTGGGGCAGGGTCCGATCCAAGGTTCACTGGAAACACCATATATTTT.

This clonotype was picked up many times. The chain has TRBV29-1 and TRBJ1-1; tentative D call: TRBD1 (6 bases). CDR1 is SQVTM, CDR2 ANQGSEA, per germline. CDR3 length: 13 amino acids. V shed 3 bases and J shed 4 bases, with 12 bases lying between them. CDR3 protein: CSVDGGAVTEAFF. The CDR3, as DNA: TGCAGCGTTGACGGGGGCGCGGTCACTGAAGCTTTCTTT.

The J gene is TRBJ2-3, the V gene TRBV20-1, with 9 bases identical to TRBD2. CDR1 is DFQATT, CDR2 SNEGSKA, per germline (reference sequence). The V and J ends lost 5 bases and 5 bases, in that order; junction bases with no gene match: 11. The CDR3 is 15 amino acids. CDR3 nucleotides: TGCAGTGCTCGCCCCGGGACTAGCTCCCTAGATACGCAGTATTTT. Translated, it gives CSARPGTSSLDTQYF.

Ten or more counts support this clonotype. The chain combines TRBV27 with TRBJ1-2; TRBD1 matches at 10 bases. The CDR3 extends over 14 amino acids. Per germline, CDR1 MNHEY and CDR2 SMNVEV (reference sequence). V was clipped by 5 bases and J by 5 bases; unmatched bases: 5. CDR3 nucleotides: TGTGCCAGCAGTCCGGGACAGGGGTATTATGGCTACACCTTC. Translated: CASSPGQGYYGYTF.

A few counts support this clonotype. The rearrangement uses TRBV28 and TRBJ1-6, with a tentative D call TRBD1 (5 bases). Trimming shortened V by 11 bases and J by 10 bases, and 9 bases separated the two germline ends. Looked up from germline, CDR1 is MDHEN and CDR2 is SYDVKM. This CDR3 spans 10 amino acids. CDR3 sequence reads: CAAGASPLHF. CDR3 sequence (DNA): TGTGCCGCCGGGGCCTCACCCCTCCACTTT. The variable domain in full, with the rest retrieved from reference TRBV28 and TRBJ1-6, is DVKVTQSSRYLVKRTGEKVFLECVQDMDHENMFWYRQDPGLGLRLIYFSYDVKMKEKGDIPEGYSVSREKKERFSLILESASTNQTSMYLCAAGASPLHFGNGTRLTVT.

V and J are TRBV19 and TRBJ2-7; possibly TRBD1 for D (5 bases). The CDR3 length is 16 residues. Germline values: CDR1 LNHDA, CDR2 SQIVND (reference sequence). V shed 2 bases and J shed 0 bases, with 14 bases lying between them. As DNA, the CDR3 is TGTGCCAGTAGTATAAACGACAGACCCGACTCCTACGAGCAGTACTTC. It specifies CASSINDRPDSYEQYF.

The chain has TRBV24-1 and TRBJ2-4; D unresolved. The CDR3 is made up of 12 amino acids. V was trimmed by 5 bases and J by 4 bases, leaving 5 bases between them. Germline V gene sequence: CDR1 KGHDR, CDR2 SFDVKD. For the CDR3, the DNA is TGTGCCACCAGTGGAGGTAAAAACATTCAGTACTTC. Protein sequence: CATSGGKNIQYF.

This chain joins TRBV14 and TRBJ2-1, with D perhaps TRBD1 or TRBD2 (5 bases each). The CDR3 length is 14 residues. V was shortened by 3 bases and J by 0 bases, with 6 bases between the two germline ends. Germline-derived CDR1 and CDR2 are SGHDN and FVKESK. As DNA, the CDR3 is TGTGCCAGCAGCCACGGGACCTCCTACAATGAGCAGTTCTTC. Its translation: CASSHGTSYNEQFF.

This clonotype was observed a few times. This chain links TRBV29-1 with TRBJ1-1; a possible D gene is TRBD1 (6 bases). CDR3 size: 12 residues. The V gene lost 3 bases and the J gene lost 3 bases, with 8 bases spanning the gap. Germline CDR1 and CDR2: SQVTM and ANQGSEA. CDR3 residues: CSVDTGYTEAFF. The CDR3 nucleotides are TGCAGCGTTGACACAGGGTACACTGAAGCTTTCTTT.

The chain joins TRBV12-3 or TRBV12-4 to TRBJ2-3, with D tentatively TRBD2 (6 bases). V was cut by 10 bases and J by 1 base, with 12 bases left in between. CDR3 length: 13 amino acids. CDR3 nucleotides: TGTGCCACCGACGGGGAGGGCACAGATACGCAGTATTTT. This gives the protein CATDGEGTDTQYF.

This clonotype was counted ten times or more. V is TRBV7-2 and J is TRBJ2-1; 7 bases align to TRBD1. Germline V gene lookup returns CDR1 SGHTA and CDR2 FQGNSA. V trimming: 3 bases; J trimming: 0 bases; junction bases outside the gene matches: 2. The length of the CDR3 is 15 residues. CDR3 loop: CASSLTGSSYNEQFF. In DNA, the CDR3 is TGTGCCAGCAGCTTGACAGGGAGCTCCTACAATGAGCAGTTCTTC.

This clonotype was counted ten times or more. The chain is built from TRBV6-2 or TRBV6-3 and TRBJ2-1, with D perhaps given as TRBD1 or TRBD2 (5 bases each). Between the trimmed V and J ends, which lost 2 bases and 5 bases, there was a span of 22 bases. Per the germline V gene, CDR1 is MNHEY and CDR2 is SVGEGT. The CDR3 extends over 18 amino acids. The DNA for the CDR3 is TGTGCCAGCAGTTACGAGTATACGGGGCGTATCCCAAACAATGAGCAGTTCTTC. This translates into CASSYEYTGRIPNNEQFF.

This clonotype turned up a few times. The V and J genes are TRBV5-6 and TRBJ1-2; D uncertain. V lost 5 bases to trimming and J lost 4 bases, with 15 bases between them. The CDR3 has 14 residues. CDR1 is SGHDT, CDR2 YYEEEE, per germline. CDR3 coding DNA: TGTGCCAGCAGACCTTTTTACTGGACCTATGGCTACACCTTC. This gives the protein CASRPFYWTYGYTF. Looking up the rest from reference TRBV5-6 and TRBJ1-2 gives the full variable domain: DAGVTQSPTHLIKTRGQQVTLRCSPKSGHDTVSWYQQALGQGPQFIFQYYEEEERQRGNFPDRFSGHQFPNYSSELNVNALLLGDSALYLCASRPFYWTYGYTFGSGTRLTVV.